These 4 T cell receptor beta chains share one sample of origin, sequenced in a study of PD-1 blockade in classical Hodgkin lymphoma. TCRdb's table, derived via immunoSEQ multiplex PCR, lists solely in-frame clones and lacks some. The sample includes about 30,000 clones, 85% to 90% seen only once; the top ten take less than 0.5%. The sample's time point: cycle 4 day 1 (C4D1), after 6 weeks of nivolumab. Relapses following autologous stem cell transplantation were seen in all patients, with brentuximab vedotin exposure varying. The CD4+ T cells used were purified from thawed PBMCs through magnetic negative selection. This material consisted of CD4+ T cells from blood, taken before the fourth cycle of nivolumab. All receptors come from a human donor with classical Hodgkin lymphoma.

The rearrangement uses TRBV7-8 and TRBJ2-7, with unresolved D. Trimming took off 1 base at V and 1 base at J, with 8 bases between the two ends. The CDR3 is made up of 14 amino acids. Germline loops: CDR1 SGHVS, CDR2 FQNEAQ. The CDR3 is CASSLVTGSYEQYF. CDR3 nucleotide sequence: TGTGCCAGCAGCTTAGTAACGGGTTCCTACGAGCAGTACTTC.

This clone was seen more than once but under ten times. This chain uses TRBV28 with TRBJ1-1, with TRBD1 matching 8 bases. Germline V gene lookup returns CDR1 MDHEN and CDR2 SYDVKM. The J segment lost 7 bases and the V segment lost 9 bases, leaving 7 bases of the junction unmatched. The CDR3 has 12 amino acids. CDR3 sequence: CASGQGRYEAFF. The CDR3 coding sequence is TGTGCCAGTGGACAGGGACGTTATGAAGCTTTCTTT.

This clone was detected only once. The chain uses TRBV28 and TRBJ2-7, with D possibly TRBD2 on 5 matching bases. The germline V and J ends were trimmed by 3 bases and 4 bases, with 7 bases remaining between them. The CDR3 has 12 amino acids. Germline V gene lookup returns CDR1 MDHEN and CDR2 SYDVKM. CDR3 coding DNA: TGTGCCAGCAGTTTTGAGGGTTACGAGCAGTACTTC. Translating gives CASSFEGYEQYF.

The rearrangement uses TRBV7-2 and TRBJ2-7; D not resolved. With 1 base removed from V and 0 bases from J, the gap between germline ends came to 7 bases. There are 14 residues in the CDR3. From germline, CDR1 is SGHTA and CDR2 FQGNSA. The CDR3 reads CASSLVPSSYEQYF. The CDR3 coding sequence is TGTGCCAGCAGCTTAGTCCCGAGCTCCTACGAGCAGTACTTC.